This T cell receptor beta chain emerged from a study of blood T cells in healthy people across ages. Background on the study: Template switching recovered approximately one barcoded beta molecule for every two T cells. Overall study results and limits: Age showed a roughly linear inverse relationship with TCR beta diversity per million T cells. It was not possible, with unsorted PBMCs, to conclusively compare naive and antigen-experienced cells.

This clonotype was recorded only once. Its specificity is unknown. The CDR3 runs 14 residues. Trimming took off 4 bases at V and 3 bases at J, with 13 bases between the two ends. CDR1 is SGHTA, CDR2 FQGNSA, per germline. Next came a second PCR, run for about 7 to 12 cycles, which used a sample-barcoded 5' primer along with a J-beta primer mix. Each cDNA molecule received a tag from a template-switch adaptor that had 12 random nucleotides. Each CDR3 protein gets one entry after TCRdb re-called the 5' RACE reads with MiXCR. This table has 1.5 million to 1.9 million distinct CDR3 sequences, approximately 43% appearing once.

The sequence was obtained from a woman between 18 and 29 years old in good health. The chain joins TRBV7-2 to TRBJ2-7; D is tentatively TRBD1 or TRBD2 (6 bases each). The sequencing sample was made of blood. This CDR3 reads CASSWGDKLYEQYF. CDR3 sequence (DNA): TGTGCCAGCAGCTGGGGGGACAAGCTCTACGAGCAGTACTTC.